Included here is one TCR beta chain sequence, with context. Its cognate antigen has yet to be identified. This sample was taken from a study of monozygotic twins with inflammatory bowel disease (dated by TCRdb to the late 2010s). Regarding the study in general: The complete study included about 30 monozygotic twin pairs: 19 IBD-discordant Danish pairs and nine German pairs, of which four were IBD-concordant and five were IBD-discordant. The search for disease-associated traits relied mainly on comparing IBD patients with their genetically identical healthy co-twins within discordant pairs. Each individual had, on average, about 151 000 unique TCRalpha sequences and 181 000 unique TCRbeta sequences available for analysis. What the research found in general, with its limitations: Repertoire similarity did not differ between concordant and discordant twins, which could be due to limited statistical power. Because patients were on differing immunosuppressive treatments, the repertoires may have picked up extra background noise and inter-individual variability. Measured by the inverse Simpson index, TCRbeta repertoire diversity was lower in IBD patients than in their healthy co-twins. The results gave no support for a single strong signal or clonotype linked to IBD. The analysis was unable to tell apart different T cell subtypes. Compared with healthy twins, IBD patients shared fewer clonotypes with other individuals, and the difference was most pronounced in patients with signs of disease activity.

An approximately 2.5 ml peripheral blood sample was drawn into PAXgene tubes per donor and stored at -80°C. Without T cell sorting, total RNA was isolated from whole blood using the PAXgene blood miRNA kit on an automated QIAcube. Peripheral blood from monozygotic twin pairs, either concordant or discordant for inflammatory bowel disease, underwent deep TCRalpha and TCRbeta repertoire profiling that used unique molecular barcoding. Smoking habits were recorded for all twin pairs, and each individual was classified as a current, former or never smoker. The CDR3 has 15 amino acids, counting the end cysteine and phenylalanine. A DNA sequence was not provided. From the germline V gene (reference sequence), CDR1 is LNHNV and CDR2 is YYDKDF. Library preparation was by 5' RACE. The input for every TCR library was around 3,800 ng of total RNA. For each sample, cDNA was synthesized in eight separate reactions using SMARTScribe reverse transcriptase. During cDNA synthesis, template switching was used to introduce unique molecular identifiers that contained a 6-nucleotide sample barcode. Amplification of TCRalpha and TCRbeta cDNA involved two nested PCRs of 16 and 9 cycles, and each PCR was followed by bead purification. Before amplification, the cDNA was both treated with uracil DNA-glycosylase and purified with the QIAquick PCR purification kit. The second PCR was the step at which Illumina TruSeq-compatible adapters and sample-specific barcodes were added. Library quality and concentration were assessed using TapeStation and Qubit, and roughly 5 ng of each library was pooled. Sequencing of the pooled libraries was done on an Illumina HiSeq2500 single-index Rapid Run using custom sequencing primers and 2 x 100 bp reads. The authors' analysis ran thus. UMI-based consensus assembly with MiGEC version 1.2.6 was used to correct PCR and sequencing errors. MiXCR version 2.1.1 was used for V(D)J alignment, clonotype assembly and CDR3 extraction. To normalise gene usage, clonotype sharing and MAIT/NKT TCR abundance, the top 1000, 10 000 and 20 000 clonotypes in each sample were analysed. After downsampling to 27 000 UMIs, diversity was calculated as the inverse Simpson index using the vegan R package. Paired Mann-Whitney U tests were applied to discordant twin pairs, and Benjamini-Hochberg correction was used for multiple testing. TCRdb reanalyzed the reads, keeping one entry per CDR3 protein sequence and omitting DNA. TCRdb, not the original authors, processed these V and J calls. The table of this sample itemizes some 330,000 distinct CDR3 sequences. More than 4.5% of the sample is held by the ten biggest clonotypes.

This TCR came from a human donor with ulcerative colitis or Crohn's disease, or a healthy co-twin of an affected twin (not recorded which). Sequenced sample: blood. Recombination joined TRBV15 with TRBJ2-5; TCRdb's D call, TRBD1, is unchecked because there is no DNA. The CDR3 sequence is CATSRPAQGPETQYF.